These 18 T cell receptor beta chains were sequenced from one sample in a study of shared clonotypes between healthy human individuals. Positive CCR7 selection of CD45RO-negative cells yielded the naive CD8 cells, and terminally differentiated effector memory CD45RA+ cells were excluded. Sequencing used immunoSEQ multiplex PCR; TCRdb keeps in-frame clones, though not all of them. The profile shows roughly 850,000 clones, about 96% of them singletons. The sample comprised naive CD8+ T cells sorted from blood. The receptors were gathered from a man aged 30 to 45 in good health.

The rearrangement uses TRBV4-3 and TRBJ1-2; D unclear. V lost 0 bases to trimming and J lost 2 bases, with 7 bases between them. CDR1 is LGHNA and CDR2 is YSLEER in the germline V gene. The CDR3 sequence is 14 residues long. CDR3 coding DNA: TGCGCCAGCAGCCAAGATGTCGGGAACTATGGCTACACCTTC. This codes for CASSQDVGNYGYTF.

The CDR3 DNA is TGCAGCGTTTGGACTAATCGGGGTAGGATACCTGAAGCTTTCTTT. It codes for CSVWTNRGRIPEAFF. This chain connects TRBV29-1 to TRBJ1-1; D is unclear. Germline lookup yields CDR1 SQVTM and CDR2 ANQGSEA. This CDR3 contains 15 residues. V was cut by 5 bases and J by 6 bases, with 22 bases left in between.

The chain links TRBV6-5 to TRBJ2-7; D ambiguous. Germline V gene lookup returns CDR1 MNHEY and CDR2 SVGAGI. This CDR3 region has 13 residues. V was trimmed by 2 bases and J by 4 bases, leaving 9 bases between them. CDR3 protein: CASSYGHQYEQYF. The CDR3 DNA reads TGTGCCAGCAGTTACGGGCACCAGTACGAGCAGTACTTC.

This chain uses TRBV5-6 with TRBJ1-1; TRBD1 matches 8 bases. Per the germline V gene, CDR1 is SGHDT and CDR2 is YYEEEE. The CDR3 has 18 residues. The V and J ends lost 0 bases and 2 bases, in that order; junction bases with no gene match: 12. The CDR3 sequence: CASSLAGTGPSRNTEAFF. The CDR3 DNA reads TGTGCCAGCAGCTTGGCTGGGACAGGACCCTCTCGTAACACTGAAGCTTTCTTT.

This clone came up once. The CDR3 region is CASSLAGTPPGGVYNEQFF. The CDR3 nucleotides read TGTGCCAGCAGCTTAGCCGGGACCCCGCCGGGGGGGGTTTACAATGAGCAGTTCTTC. The genes are TRBV7-9 and TRBJ2-1; 8 nucleotides agree with TRBD2. This CDR3 contains 19 residues. The J segment lost 4 bases and the V segment lost 0 bases, leaving 14 bases of the junction unmatched. Germline lookup yields CDR1 SEHNR and CDR2 FQNEAQ (reference sequence).

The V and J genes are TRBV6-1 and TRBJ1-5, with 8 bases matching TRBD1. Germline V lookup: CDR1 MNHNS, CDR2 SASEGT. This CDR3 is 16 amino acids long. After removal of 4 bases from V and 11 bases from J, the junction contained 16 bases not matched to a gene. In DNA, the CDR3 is TGTGCCAGCAGTGGGCCCAGGACAGGGTCCCCAGAGACCCAGCATTTT. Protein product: CASSGPRTGSPETQHF.

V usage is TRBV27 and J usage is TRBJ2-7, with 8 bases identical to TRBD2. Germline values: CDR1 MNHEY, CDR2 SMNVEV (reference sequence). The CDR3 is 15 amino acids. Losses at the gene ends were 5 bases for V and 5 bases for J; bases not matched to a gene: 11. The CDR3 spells CASSPPPGLGDEQYF. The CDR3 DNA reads TGTGCCAGCAGTCCCCCACCGGGACTAGGGGACGAGCAGTACTTC.

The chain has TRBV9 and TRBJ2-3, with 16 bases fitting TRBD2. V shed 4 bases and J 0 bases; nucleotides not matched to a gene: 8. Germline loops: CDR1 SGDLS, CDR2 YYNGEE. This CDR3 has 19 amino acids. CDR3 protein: CASSTGLAGGGTSTDTQYF. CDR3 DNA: TGTGCCAGCAGCACGGGACTAGCGGGAGGGGGCACTAGCACAGATACGCAGTATTTT.

Here the CDR3 reads CATFRRGSYNEQFF. The CDR3 nucleotides read TGTGCCACTTTCCGGAGGGGATCCTACAATGAGCAGTTCTTC. The rearrangement joins TRBV2 to TRBJ2-1; D may be TRBD2 (6 bases). CDR1 and CDR2 (germline): SNHLY, FYNNEI. The CDR3 loop spans 14 amino acids. Trimming stripped 10 bases from V and 1 base from J, with 14 bases between.

CDR3 in amino acids: CASSKEVLAGAPLKQYF. CDR3 nucleotides: TGTGCCAGCAGCAAAGAGGTACTAGCGGGAGCCCCCCTTAAGCAGTATTTT. This chain joins TRBV21-1 and TRBJ2-3; no check of the table's D call, TRBD2, against the DNA was made. TRBV21-1 is a recognized pseudogene. This CDR3 region has 17 residues.

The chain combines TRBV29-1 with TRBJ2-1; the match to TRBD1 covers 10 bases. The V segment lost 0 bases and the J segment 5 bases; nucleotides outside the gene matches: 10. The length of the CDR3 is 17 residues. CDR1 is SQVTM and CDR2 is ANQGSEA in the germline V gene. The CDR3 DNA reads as TGCAGCGTTGAAGATTTCGAGACAGGGGGCGGAAACAATGAGCAGTTCTTC. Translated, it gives CSVEDFETGGGNNEQFF.

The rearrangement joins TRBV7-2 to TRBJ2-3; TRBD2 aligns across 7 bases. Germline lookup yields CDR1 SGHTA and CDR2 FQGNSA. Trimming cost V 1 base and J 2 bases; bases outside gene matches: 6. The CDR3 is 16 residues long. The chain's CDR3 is CASSLVDGGVTDTQYF. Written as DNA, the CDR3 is TGTGCCAGCAGCTTAGTGGATGGGGGGGTCACAGATACGCAGTATTTT.

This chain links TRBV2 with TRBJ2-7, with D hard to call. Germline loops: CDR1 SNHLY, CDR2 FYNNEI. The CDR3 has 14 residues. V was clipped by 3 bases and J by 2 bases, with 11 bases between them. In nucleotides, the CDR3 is TGTGCCAGCAGTGACGGGCAGGTACCCTACGAGCAGTACTTC. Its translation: CASSDGQVPYEQYF.

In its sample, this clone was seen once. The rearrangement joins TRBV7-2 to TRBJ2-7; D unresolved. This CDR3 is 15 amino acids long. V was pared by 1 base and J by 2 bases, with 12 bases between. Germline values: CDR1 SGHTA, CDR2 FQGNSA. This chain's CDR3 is CASSLVGLATYEQYF. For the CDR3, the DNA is TGTGCCAGCAGCTTAGTAGGGTTGGCTACCTACGAGCAGTACTTC. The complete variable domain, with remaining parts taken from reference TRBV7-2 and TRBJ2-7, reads GAGVSQSPSNKVTEKGKDVELRCDPISGHTALYWYRQSLGQGLEFLIYFQGNSAPDKSGLPSDRFSAERTGGSVSTLTIQRTQQEDSAVYLCASSLVGLATYEQYFGPGTRLTVT.

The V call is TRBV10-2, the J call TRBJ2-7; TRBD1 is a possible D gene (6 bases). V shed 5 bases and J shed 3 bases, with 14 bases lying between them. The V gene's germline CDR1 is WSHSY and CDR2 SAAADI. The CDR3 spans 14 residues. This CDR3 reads CASSSPDRSYEQYF. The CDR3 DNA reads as TGCGCCAGCAGTTCCCCGGACAGAAGCTACGAGCAGTACTTC.

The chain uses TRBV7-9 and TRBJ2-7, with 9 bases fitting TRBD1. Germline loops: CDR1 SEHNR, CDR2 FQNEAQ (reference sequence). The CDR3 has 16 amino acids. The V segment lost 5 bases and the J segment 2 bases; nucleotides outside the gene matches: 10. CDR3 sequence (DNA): TGTGCCAGCAGCGCATCCGGGACAGGGAGCCCCTACGAGCAGTACTTC. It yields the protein CASSASGTGSPYEQYF.

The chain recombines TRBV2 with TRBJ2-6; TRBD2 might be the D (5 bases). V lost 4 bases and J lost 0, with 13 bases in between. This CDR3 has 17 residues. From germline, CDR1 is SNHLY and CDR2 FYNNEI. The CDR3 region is CASSAEGKDSGANVLTF. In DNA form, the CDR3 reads TGTGCCAGCAGTGCAGAGGGAAAAGACTCTGGGGCCAACGTCCTGACTTTC.

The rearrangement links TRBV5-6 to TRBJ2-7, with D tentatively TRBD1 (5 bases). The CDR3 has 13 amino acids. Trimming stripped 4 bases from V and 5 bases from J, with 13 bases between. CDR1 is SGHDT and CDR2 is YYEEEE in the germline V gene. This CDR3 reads CASSAEWGHEQYF. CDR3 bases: TGTGCCAGCAGCGCCGAGTGGGGCCACGAGCAGTACTTC.